These T cell receptor beta chains were read from a single sample in a study of CD8 T cells in Susac syndrome. TCRdb itself ran the immunoSEQ multiplex PCR reads through MiXCR, one entry per CDR3 protein. This table holds approximately 190,000 distinct CDR3 sequences, around nine tenths found once. Sequenced material: CD4+ T cells from PBMCs. The origin of the receptors is a human donor with Susac syndrome. Both conserved end residues are part of each CDR3. The D gene is left open where the match is weak. A clone size is listed for some rows: how often the clone was seen (once, few, many), or a class if it is expanded.

j_call,d_call,clone_size,v_call,cdr3_nt,cdr3_aa
TRBJ2-7,NA,NA,TRBV25-1,TGTGCCAGCAGTGAATTGGGGGCCACGTCCTACGAGCAGTACTTC,CASSELGATSYEQYF
TRBJ2-2,NA,NA,TRBV6-1,TGTGCCAGCTTCCGGGGGACGAACACCGGGGAGCTGTTTTTT,CASFRGTNTGELFF
TRBJ1-3,NA,NA,TRBV14,TGTGCCAGCAGCCTAACAGGGGGAAACACCATATATTTT,CASSLTGGNTIYF
TRBJ2-7,NA,NA,TRBV9,TGTGCCAGCAGCGTATTGGACAAGCCTTCCTACGAGCAGTACTTC,CASSVLDKPSYEQYF
TRBJ2-7,NA,NA,TRBV27,TGTGCCAGCAGTCCCATGGGACGGTCCAAGGGAACCTACGAGCAGTACTTC,CASSPMGRSKGTYEQYF
TRBJ1-1,NA,NA,TRBV5-6,TGTGCCACCTCGAGGGGAGTTATTGAAGCTTTCTTT,CATSRGVIEAFF
TRBJ1-5,TRBD1,NA,TRBV28,TGTGCCAGCAGTTCCGTTCGCCCCGGGACAGGAAGGATTCAGCCCCAGCATTTT,CASSSVRPGTGRIQPQHF
TRBJ1-1,TRBD1,NA,TRBV18,TGTGCCAGCTCAACCCTGACAGGGGCGAACACTGAAGCTTTCTTT,CASSTLTGANTEAFF
TRBJ2-2,TRBD2,once,TRBV9,TGTGCCAGCAGCCCAGTCCTAGCGGGAGTGCGGGGCGGGGAGCTGTTTTTT,CASSPVLAGVRGGELFF
TRBJ2-5,TRBD2,NA,TRBV11-2,TGTGCCAGCAGCTTCCTAGCGGGAGGGGAGACCCAGTACTTC,CASSFLAGGETQYF
TRBJ2-2,NA,NA,TRBV5-1,TGCGCCAGCAGCCGGACAGCGAACACCGGGGAGCTGTTTTTT,CASSRTANTGELFF
TRBJ1-2,NA,NA,TRBV12-3/TRBV12-4,TGTGCCAGCAGTTTTGAGGCCTATGGCTACACCTTC,CASSFEAYGYTF
TRBJ2-7,NA,NA,TRBV7-3,TGTGCCAGCAGCTTAGGGGGTTACGAATACGAGCAGTACTTC,CASSLGGYEYEQYF
TRBJ2-1,NA,NA,TRBV20-1,TGCAGTGCTAGTTTTTGGGGCGCGAACAATGAGCAGTTCTTC,CSASFWGANNEQFF
TRBJ2-3,NA,NA,TRBV20-1,TGCAGTGCTAGCGGGATTGGGACAGATACGCAGTATTTT,CSASGIGTDTQYF
TRBJ2-3,TRBD1,NA,TRBV6-1,TGTGCCAGCAGTCGGACCGGGACAGGGCGAACAGATACGCAGTATTTT,CASSRTGTGRTDTQYF
TRBJ1-6,NA,NA,TRBV11-2,TGTGCCAGCGGCCTAGGGGTCCCCTACTATAATTCACCCCTCCACTTT,CASGLGVPYYNSPLHF
TRBJ2-3,NA,once,TRBV6-6,TGTGCCAGCAGTTACAGTTTTAGCGGAATCACAGATACGCAGTATTTT,CASSYSFSGITDTQYF
TRBJ2-2,NA,NA,TRBV9,TGTGCCAGCAGCGTTAGATCCTCGGTGGACACCGGGGAGCTGTTTTTT,CASSVRSSVDTGELFF
TRBJ1-3,TRBD1,NA,TRBV10-3,TGTGCCATCAGTGAGTCTGGTGGGACAGTCATATATTTT,CAISESGGTVIYF
TRBJ2-3,TRBD1,NA,TRBV7-2,TGTGCCAGCAGCTTAGGGGACAGGAAGACAGATACGCAGTATTTT,CASSLGDRKTDTQYF
TRBJ2-1,TRBD1,NA,TRBV15,TGTGCCACCAGCAGGACAGGGGTTCCCTACAATGAGCAGTTCTTC,CATSRTGVPYNEQFF
TRBJ2-7,TRBD2,NA,TRBV4-1,TGCGCCAGCAGCCACCGACTAGCGGAACCTTACGAGCAGTACTTC,CASSHRLAEPYEQYF
TRBJ2-2,TRBD1,NA,TRBV6-5,TGTGCCAGCAGTTCTCAGGGGGCGCGTACCGGGGAGCTGTTTTTT,CASSSQGARTGELFF
TRBJ1-3,NA,NA,TRBV3-1,TGTGCCAGCAGCCAAGAAATTGGAAACACCATATATTTT,CASSQEIGNTIYF
TRBJ2-5,NA,NA,TRBV10-1,TGCGCCAGCAGCTCGGCAGGGCAAGAGACCCAGTACTTC,CASSSAGQETQYF
TRBJ1-1,TRBD1,NA,TRBV4-1,TGCGCCAGCAGCTTGGGACAGGGGTTAGAGTACACTGAAGCTTTCTTT,CASSLGQGLEYTEAFF
TRBJ2-4,NA,NA,TRBV2,TGTGCCAGCAGTGAGACCGAATCCAAAAACATTCAGTACTTC,CASSETESKNIQYF
TRBJ2-7,NA,NA,TRBV2,TGTGCCAGCAGGTACGGTTCCTACGAGCAGTACTTC,CASRYGSYEQYF
TRBJ1-1,NA,NA,TRBV10-3,TGTGCCATCAGTGTCGAGGGGGGAAACACTGAAGCTTTCTTT,CAISVEGGNTEAFF
TRBJ1-3,NA,NA,TRBV30,TGTGCCTGGAGTCGGGGCGGGGTACAAGAAAACACCATATATTTT,CAWSRGGVQENTIYF
TRBJ2-3,TRBD1,NA,TRBV4-2,TGTGCCAGCAGCCGACAGGGGGTAGAGTCAGATACGCAGTATTTT,CASSRQGVESDTQYF
TRBJ2-3,TRBD2,NA,TRBV5-4,TGTGCCAGCAGCGGACTAGCCTCCCGTTCAGATACGCAGTATTTT,CASSGLASRSDTQYF
TRBJ2-3,NA,NA,TRBV5-1,TGCGCCAGCAGCTTGGTGGCAGGGATAGATACGCAGTATTTT,CASSLVAGIDTQYF
TRBJ2-7,TRBD1,NA,TRBV29-1,TGCAGCGTTGGGGACAGGGGGCTGTACGAGCAGTACTTC,CSVGDRGLYEQYF
TRBJ2-7,TRBD1,NA,TRBV5-1,TGCGCCAGCAGCCAAGGACAGGGGGCGAACGAGCAGTACTTC,CASSQGQGANEQYF
TRBJ1-5,TRBD1,once,TRBV20-1,TGCAGTGCTAGAGATCTTCCAGGGGGCAATAGCAATCAGCCCCAGCATTTT,CSARDLPGGNSNQPQHF
TRBJ2-7,NA,NA,TRBV2,TGTGCCAGCAGGAGACAGGCCTACGAGCAGTACTTC,CASRRQAYEQYF
TRBJ1-2,NA,NA,TRBV19,TGTGCCAGTACAGGTAGTAACTATGGCTACACCTTC,CASTGSNYGYTF
TRBJ2-1,NA,NA,TRBV7-3,TGTGCCAGCAGCCCCCAGGAACTCTCCTACAATGAGCAGTTCTTC,CASSPQELSYNEQFF
TRBJ1-2,TRBD1,once,TRBV5-1,TGCGCCAGCAGCTACTCGAGGGGGCGAGTTGGCTACACCTTC,CASSYSRGRVGYTF
TRBJ2-5,NA,NA,TRBV24-1,TGTTCCACCAGCCAGAGACCCGGGGTCCAGTACTTC,CSTSQRPGVQYF
TRBJ1-5,NA,NA,TRBV19,TGTGCCAGTAGTTCCGACGGTTTTAATCAGCCCCAGCATTTT,CASSSDGFNQPQHF
TRBJ2-1,NA,NA,TRBV7-8,TGTGCCAGCAGCATCCGGACTGCATACAATGAGCAGTTCTTC,CASSIRTAYNEQFF
TRBJ2-3,NA,once,TRBV7-2,TGTGCCAGCAGCTGGGGGAGTCCAGATACGCAGTATTTT,CASSWGSPDTQYF
TRBJ2-1,TRBD2,NA,TRBV7-9,TGTGCCATCGCGGGAGGAGGGTCCTACAATGAGCAGTTCTTC,CAIAGGGSYNEQFF
TRBJ2-5,NA,NA,TRBV15,TGTGCCACCAGCAGAGATCGTACTGGGGTTGAGATCCAGTACTTC,CATSRDRTGVEIQYF
TRBJ2-1,NA,NA,TRBV2,TGTGCCAGCAGGAAGACGGGCAAGAGCTCCTACAATGAGCAGTTCTTC,CASRKTGKSSYNEQFF
TRBJ2-7,TRBD1,NA,TRBV4-1,TGCGCCAGCAGCCACTCTCAAAACAGGGGTTTAAACGAGCAGTACTTC,CASSHSQNRGLNEQYF
TRBJ2-1,NA,NA,TRBV19,TGTGCGTCCGGGACGGACTACAATGAGCAGTTCTTC,CASGTDYNEQFF
TRBJ2-5,TRBD2,NA,TRBV9,TGTGCCAGCAGCTTGAGACTAGCGGGGAACCAAGAGACCCAGTACTTC,CASSLRLAGNQETQYF
TRBJ2-3,NA,NA,TRBV28,TGTGCCAGCAGTTTGGGGGCTTCTACGGACACAGATACGCAGTATTTT,CASSLGASTDTDTQYF
TRBJ1-1,TRBD1,NA,TRBV20-1,TGCAGTGGAACGGGACAGAGCAACACTGAAGCTTTCTTT,CSGTGQSNTEAFF
TRBJ1-3,NA,NA,TRBV20-1,TGCAGTGCTACGGGAATCTCTGGAAACACCATATATTTT,CSATGISGNTIYF
TRBJ2-7,NA,NA,TRBV11-1,TGTGCCGGCAGCTTAAATGGGGTCCATCCCTCCTACGAGCAGTACTTC,CAGSLNGVHPSYEQYF
TRBJ2-5,NA,NA,TRBV28,TGTGCCAGCAGTTTTGGGGGGCCAGAGACCCAGTACTTC,CASSFGGPETQYF
TRBJ1-6,TRBD1,once,TRBV7-9,TGTGCCAGCAGCTTCCCGGGACAGGGAAAATCACCCCTCCACTTT,CASSFPGQGKSPLHF